Shown below are 3 T cell receptor beta chains from a single sample sequenced in a study of T cell responses to AZD1222 COVID-19 vaccine (dated by TCRdb to the early 2020s). The library was generated by the immunoSEQ multiplex PCR assay. Entries here come from immuneACCESS through TCRdb and include only in-frame sequences with V and J called. Some clones fail to appear in such tables; in the studies checked, an unresolved V gene covers under half of the shortfall, and the cause of the remainder is unknown. The table for this sample lists 100,000 or so clones; nearly 90% of them were counted only once. The ten largest clonotypes hold less than 15% of the sample. Per the publication, the time point label means: baseline before first vaccination. The source material was peripheral blood, sampled on day 0 of AZD1222 vaccination. Receptor source: an adult in good health.

V and J are TRBV7-8 and TRBJ1-4, with D perhaps TRBD1 (5 bases). The CDR3 is 12 residues long. CDR1 SGHVS and CDR2 FQNEAQ come from the germline V gene. V shed 10 bases and J shed 14 bases, with 20 bases lying between them. The CDR3 sequence is CATAARRGGLFF. DNA of the CDR3: TGTGCCACCGCTGCCCGAAGGGGTGGCCTGTTTTTT.

The V call is TRBV18, the J call TRBJ1-1; 9 nucleotides align to TRBD1. The CDR3 runs to 15 residues. CDR1 KGHSH and CDR2 LQKENI come from the germline V gene. V lost 3 bases to trimming and J lost 3 bases; unmatched junction nucleotides: 5. The chain's CDR3 is CASSPGTGRDTEAFF. CDR3 DNA: TGTGCCAGCTCACCGGGGACAGGGAGAGACACTGAAGCTTTCTTT.

The CDR3 loop reads CAWSVPDRGRPEAFF. The CDR3 DNA is TGTGCCTGGAGTGTACCGGACAGAGGTCGCCCTGAAGCTTTCTTT. This rearrangement joins TRBV30 to TRBJ1-1, with a tentative D call TRBD1 (6 bases). Trimming took off 0 bases at V and 6 bases at J, with 17 bases between the two ends. The CDR3 runs to 15 residues. The germline gives CDR1 GTSNPN, CDR2 SVGIG (reference sequence).